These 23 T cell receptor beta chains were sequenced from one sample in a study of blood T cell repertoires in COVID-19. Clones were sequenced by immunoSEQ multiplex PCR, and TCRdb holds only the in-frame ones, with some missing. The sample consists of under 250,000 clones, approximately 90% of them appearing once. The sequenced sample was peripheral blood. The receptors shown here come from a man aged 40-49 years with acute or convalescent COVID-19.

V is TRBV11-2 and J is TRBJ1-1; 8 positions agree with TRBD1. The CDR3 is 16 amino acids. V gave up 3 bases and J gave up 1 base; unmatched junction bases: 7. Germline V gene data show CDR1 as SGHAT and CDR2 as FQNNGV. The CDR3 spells CASSFLTGVPNTEAFF. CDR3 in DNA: TGTGCCAGCAGCTTTCTGACAGGGGTCCCGAACACTGAAGCTTTCTTT.

CDR3 DNA: TGTGCCAGCAGCCGTGACAGGGGATCCTTCTACGAGCAGTACTTC. Protein sequence: CASSRDRGSFYEQYF. V and J are TRBV7-2 and TRBJ2-7, with 8 nucleotides matching TRBD1. Germline assignment: CDR1 SGHTA and CDR2 FQGNSA. V dropped 5 bases and J dropped 3; count of bases not matched to a gene: 9. The CDR3 loop spans 15 amino acids.

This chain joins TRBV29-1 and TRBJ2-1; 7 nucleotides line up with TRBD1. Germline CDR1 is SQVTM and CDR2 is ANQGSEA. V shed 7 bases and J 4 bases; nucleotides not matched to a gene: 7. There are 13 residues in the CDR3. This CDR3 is CSAGQDGYNEQFF. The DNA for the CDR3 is TGCAGCGCCGGACAGGACGGGTACAATGAGCAGTTCTTC.

The CDR3 nucleotides are TGTGCCAGCAGTTTATCGGGCAGCGTCCGGGGTGAAGCTTTCTTT. It specifies CASSLSGSVRGEAFF. The chain combines TRBV27 with TRBJ1-1, with unresolved D. Trimming removed 0 bases at V and 7 bases at J, with 15 bases between. CDR1 and CDR2 from the germline V gene are MNHEY and SMNVEV (reference sequence). The CDR3 consists of 15 residues.

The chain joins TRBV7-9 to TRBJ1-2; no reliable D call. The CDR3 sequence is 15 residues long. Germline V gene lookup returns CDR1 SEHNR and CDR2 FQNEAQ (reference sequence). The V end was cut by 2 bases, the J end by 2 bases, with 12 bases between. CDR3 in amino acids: CASSLSSAVNYGYTF. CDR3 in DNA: TGTGCCAGCAGCTTATCTTCGGCGGTCAACTATGGCTACACCTTC.

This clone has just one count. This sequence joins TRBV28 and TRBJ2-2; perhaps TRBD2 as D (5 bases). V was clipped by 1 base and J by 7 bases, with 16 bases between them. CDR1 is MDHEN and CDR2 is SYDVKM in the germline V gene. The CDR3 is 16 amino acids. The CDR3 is CASSLSGVRLRGELFF. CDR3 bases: TGTGCCAGCAGTTTATCCGGGGTGCGTCTCCGCGGGGAGCTGTTTTTT.

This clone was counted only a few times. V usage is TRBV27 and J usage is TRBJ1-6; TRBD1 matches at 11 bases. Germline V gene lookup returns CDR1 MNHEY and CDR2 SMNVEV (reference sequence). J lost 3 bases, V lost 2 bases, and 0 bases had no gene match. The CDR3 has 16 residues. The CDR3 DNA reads TGTGCCAGCAGTTTAGGGACAGGGGGCTATAATTCACCCCTCCACTTT. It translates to CASSLGTGGYNSPLHF.

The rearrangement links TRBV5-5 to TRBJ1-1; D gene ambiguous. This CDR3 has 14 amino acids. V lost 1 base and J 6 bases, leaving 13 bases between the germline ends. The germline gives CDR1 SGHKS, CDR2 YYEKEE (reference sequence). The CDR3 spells CASSLRGGSAEAFF. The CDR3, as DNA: TGTGCCAGCAGCTTGAGAGGAGGGAGCGCTGAAGCTTTCTTT.

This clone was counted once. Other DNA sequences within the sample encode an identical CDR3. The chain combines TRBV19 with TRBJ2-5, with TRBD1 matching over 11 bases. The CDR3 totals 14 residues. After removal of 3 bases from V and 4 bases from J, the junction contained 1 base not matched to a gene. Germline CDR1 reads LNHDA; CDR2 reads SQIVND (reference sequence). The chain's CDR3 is CASSIGTGGETQYF. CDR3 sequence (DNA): TGTGCCAGTAGTATTGGGACAGGGGGAGAGACCCAGTACTTC.

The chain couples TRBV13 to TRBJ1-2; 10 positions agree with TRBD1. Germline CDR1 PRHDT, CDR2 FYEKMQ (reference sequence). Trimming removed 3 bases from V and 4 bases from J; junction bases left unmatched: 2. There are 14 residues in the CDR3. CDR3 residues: CASSLGQGTYGYTF. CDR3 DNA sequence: TGTGCCAGCAGCTTGGGACAGGGGACCTATGGCTACACCTTC.

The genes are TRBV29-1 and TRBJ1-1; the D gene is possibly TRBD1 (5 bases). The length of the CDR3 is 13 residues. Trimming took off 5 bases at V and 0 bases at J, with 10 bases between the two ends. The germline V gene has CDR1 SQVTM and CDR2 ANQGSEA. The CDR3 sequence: CSVQSGMNTEAFF. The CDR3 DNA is TGCAGCGTTCAGTCAGGGATGAACACTGAAGCTTTCTTT.

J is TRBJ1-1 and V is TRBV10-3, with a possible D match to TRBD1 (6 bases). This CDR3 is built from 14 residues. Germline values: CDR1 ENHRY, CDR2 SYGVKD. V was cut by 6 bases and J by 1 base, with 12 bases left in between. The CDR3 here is CAIRDSTQNTEAFF. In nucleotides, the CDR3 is TGTGCCATCAGGGACAGTACGCAGAACACTGAAGCTTTCTTT.

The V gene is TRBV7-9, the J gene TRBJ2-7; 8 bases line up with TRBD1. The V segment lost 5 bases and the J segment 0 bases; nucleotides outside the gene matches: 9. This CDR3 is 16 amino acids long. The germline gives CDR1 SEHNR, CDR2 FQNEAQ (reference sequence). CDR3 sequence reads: CASSPRTGQSSYEQYF. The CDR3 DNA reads TGTGCCAGCAGCCCCAGGACAGGGCAGAGCTCCTACGAGCAGTACTTC.

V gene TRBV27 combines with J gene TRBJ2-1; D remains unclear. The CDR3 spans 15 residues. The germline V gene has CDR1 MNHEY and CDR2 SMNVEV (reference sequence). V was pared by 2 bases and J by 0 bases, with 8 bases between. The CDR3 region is CASSLVASSYNEQFF. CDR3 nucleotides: TGTGCCAGCAGTTTAGTGGCTAGCTCCTACAATGAGCAGTTCTTC.

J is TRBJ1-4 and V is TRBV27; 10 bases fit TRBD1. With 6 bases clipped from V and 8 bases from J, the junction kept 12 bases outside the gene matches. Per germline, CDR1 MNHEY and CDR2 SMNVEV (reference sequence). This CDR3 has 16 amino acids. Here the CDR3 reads CASRDLAGTGDEKLFF. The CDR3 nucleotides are TGTGCCAGCAGAGACCTCGCCGGGACAGGGGACGAAAAACTGTTTTTT.

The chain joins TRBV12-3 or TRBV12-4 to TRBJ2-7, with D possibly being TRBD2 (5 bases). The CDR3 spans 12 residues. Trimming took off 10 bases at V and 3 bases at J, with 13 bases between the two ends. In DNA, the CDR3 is TGTGCCACCCGACGGGGTTTCTACGAGCAGTACTTC. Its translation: CATRRGFYEQYF.

CDR3 in DNA: TGTGCCAGCAGCGGGGGCCCGGGGACCCAGTACTTC. It codes for CASSGGPGTQYF. The chain links TRBV5-6 to TRBJ2-5, with D perhaps TRBD1 (6 bases). Per the germline V gene, CDR1 is SGHDT and CDR2 is YYEEEE. Deletions cut 4 bases from V and 7 bases from J, with 11 bases between. The CDR3 loop spans 12 amino acids. Complete variable domain (other parts from reference TRBV5-6 and TRBJ2-5): DAGVTQSPTHLIKTRGQQVTLRCSPKSGHDTVSWYQQALGQGPQFIFQYYEEEERQRGNFPDRFSGHQFPNYSSELNVNALLLGDSALYLCASSGGPGTQYFGPGTRLLVL.

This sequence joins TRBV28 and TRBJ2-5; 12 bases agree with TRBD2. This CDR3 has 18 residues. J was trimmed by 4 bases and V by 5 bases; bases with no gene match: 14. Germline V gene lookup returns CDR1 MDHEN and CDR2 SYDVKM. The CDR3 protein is CASSRLAGGPRVRETQYF. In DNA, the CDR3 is TGTGCCAGCAGTCGGCTAGCGGGAGGGCCGCGGGTGAGAGAGACCCAGTACTTC.

CDR3 loop: CASAMGQNTEAFF. The DNA of the CDR3 is TGTGCCAGTGCCATGGGGCAGAACACTGAAGCTTTCTTT. The J gene is TRBJ1-1, the V gene TRBV18; D perhaps matches TRBD1 (5 bases). Germline lookup yields CDR1 KGHSH and CDR2 LQKENI. Trimming left V 9 bases short and J 1 base short, with 12 bases between. The CDR3 length is 13 residues.

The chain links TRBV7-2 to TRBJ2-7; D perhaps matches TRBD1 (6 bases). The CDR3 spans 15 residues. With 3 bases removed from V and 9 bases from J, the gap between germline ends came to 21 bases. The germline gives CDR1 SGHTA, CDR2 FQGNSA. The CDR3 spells CASSLVGQLHSGQYF. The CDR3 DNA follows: TGTGCCAGCAGCTTGGTAGGACAGCTCCACAGTGGGCAGTACTTC. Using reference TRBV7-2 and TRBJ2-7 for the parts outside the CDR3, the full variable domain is GAGVSQSPSNKVTEKGKDVELRCDPISGHTALYWYRQSLGQGLEFLIYFQGNSAPDKSGLPSDRFSAERTGGSVSTLTIQRTQQEDSAVYLCASSLVGQLHSGQYFGPGTRLTVT.

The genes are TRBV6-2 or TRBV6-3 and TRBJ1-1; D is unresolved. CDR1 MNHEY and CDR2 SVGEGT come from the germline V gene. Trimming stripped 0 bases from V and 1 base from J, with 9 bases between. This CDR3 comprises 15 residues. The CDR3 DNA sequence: TGTGCCAGCAGTTACTCTCTACTAACGAACACTGAAGCTTTCTTT. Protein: CASSYSLLTNTEAFF.

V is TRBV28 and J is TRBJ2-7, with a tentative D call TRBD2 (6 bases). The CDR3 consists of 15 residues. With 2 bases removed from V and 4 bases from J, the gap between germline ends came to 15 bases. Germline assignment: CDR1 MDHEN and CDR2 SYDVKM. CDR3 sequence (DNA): TGTGCCAGCAGTTTAATGAGACAACTAGCTTACGAGCAGTACTTC. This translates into CASSLMRQLAYEQYF.

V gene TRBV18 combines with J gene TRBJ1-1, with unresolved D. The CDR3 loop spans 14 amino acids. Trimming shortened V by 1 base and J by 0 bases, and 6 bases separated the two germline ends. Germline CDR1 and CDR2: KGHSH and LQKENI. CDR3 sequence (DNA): TGTGCCAGCTCACCACTTCAGATGAACACTGAAGCTTTCTTT. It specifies CASSPLQMNTEAFF.